Shown below are 17 T cell receptor beta chains from a single sample sequenced in a study of T cell responses to AZD1222 COVID-19 vaccine. Method: immunoSEQ multiplex PCR; TCRdb's copy keeps in-frame clones and lacks some. The sample carries about 140,000 clones, about nine tenths recorded once. The sample was peripheral blood, taken on day 0 of AZD1222 vaccination. The source is an adult in good health.

This chain joins TRBV2 and TRBJ2-7, with no clear D. CDR1 and CDR2 from the germline V gene are SNHLY and FYNNEI. Trimming cost V 0 bases and J 5 bases, with 11 bases left between them. This CDR3 spans 14 amino acids. The CDR3 coding sequence is TGTGCCAGCAGTGAAGCGCAGTCCGTCCACGAGCAGTACTTC. Protein: CASSEAQSVHEQYF.

V usage is TRBV30 and J usage is TRBJ1-5; TRBD1 might be the D (6 bases). Germline V lookup: CDR1 GTSNPN, CDR2 SVGIG (reference sequence). V was trimmed by 4 bases and J by 3 bases, leaving 13 bases between them. CDR3 size: 14 residues. CDR3 sequence (DNA): TGTGCCTGGACCCCACAGGGCGTCAATCAGCCCCAGCATTTT. Its translation: CAWTPQGVNQPQHF.

The rearrangement joins TRBV7-9 to TRBJ2-6; the D is unclear. The length of the CDR3 is 16 residues. V was pared by 2 bases and J by 0 bases, with 8 bases between. The germline CDR1 and CDR2 sequences are SEHNR and FQNEAQ (reference sequence). CDR3 in amino acids: CASSLPTVSGANVLTF. The CDR3 region has the DNA TGTGCCAGCAGCTTACCGACGGTCTCTGGGGCCAACGTCCTGACTTTC.

The chain couples TRBV7-5 to TRBJ2-3; TRBD2, the table's D call, was not compared with the DNA. TRBV7-5 is deemed a pseudogene. The CDR3 covers 16 residues. For the CDR3, the DNA is TGTGCCAGAAGCTTACTGGGGGAGGAGGGCACAGATACGCAGTATTTT. Protein: CARSLLGEEGTDTQYF.

Here the CDR3 reads CASSVEPGSSLAPTEAFF. The CDR3 region has the DNA TGTGCCAGCAGCGTAGAACCAGGGTCCAGCCTTGCCCCCACTGAAGCTTTCTTT. The V gene is TRBV9, the J gene TRBJ1-1; TRBD1 is a possible D gene (5 bases). Between the trimmed V and J ends, which lost 0 bases and 4 bases, there was a span of 22 bases. CDR3 length: 18 residues. The V gene's germline CDR1 is SGDLS and CDR2 YYNGEE.

The rearrangement links TRBV30 to TRBJ1-6; 10 nucleotides match TRBD1. Germline V gene sequence: CDR1 GTSNPN, CDR2 SVGIG (reference sequence). With 2 bases clipped from V and 8 bases from J, the junction kept 3 bases outside the gene matches. This CDR3 has 14 residues. CDR3 sequence: CAWSPGTGDSPLHF. CDR3 bases: TGTGCCTGGAGTCCCGGGACAGGGGATTCACCCCTCCACTTT.

The genes are TRBV19 and TRBJ1-3; the D is unclear. This CDR3 spans 16 amino acids. Germline CDR1 LNHDA, CDR2 SQIVND (reference sequence). V lost 4 bases, J lost 0 bases, and 13 bases lay in between. Here the CDR3 DNA reads TGTGCCAGTAGTACGCCGCGGACGGACTCTGGAAACACCATATATTTT. Translated, it gives CASSTPRTDSGNTIYF.

CDR3 bases: TGTGCCTGGAGCCCATCGACCGCGGGCGAGCAGTACTTC. Residues: CAWSPSTAGEQYF. V and J are TRBV30 and TRBJ2-7; weak D call: TRBD2 (5 bases). The CDR3 is made up of 13 amino acids. With 3 bases removed from V and 6 bases from J, the gap between germline ends came to 15 bases. The germline V gene has CDR1 GTSNPN and CDR2 SVGIG (reference sequence).

This sequence joins TRBV19 and TRBJ1-2; 10 positions match TRBD1. Germline V gene lookup returns CDR1 LNHDA and CDR2 SQIVND (reference sequence). The CDR3 covers 13 residues. The J segment lost 8 bases and the V segment lost 3 bases, leaving 3 bases of the junction unmatched. CDR3 coding DNA: TGTGCCAGTAGTATTGACAGGGGGCAAGGCTACACCTTC. Translation: CASSIDRGQGYTF.

This clone was seen just once. The V gene is TRBV3-1 (or the pseudogene TRBV3-2), the J gene TRBJ2-3, with 12 bases matching TRBD2. With V trimmed by 4 bases and J by 2 bases, 10 bases remained unmatched. Looked up from germline, CDR1 is LGHDT and CDR2 is YNNKEL (reference sequence). The CDR3 sequence is 18 residues long. CDR3 nucleotides: TGTGCCAGCAGCCCTATTCTAGCGGGAGGGCCTAACACAGATACGCAGTATTTT. Its translation is CASSPILAGGPNTDTQYF.

The J gene is TRBJ2-1, the V gene TRBV5-1; perhaps TRBD1 as D (6 bases). CDR3 length: 15 residues. Germline V gives CDR1 SGHRS, CDR2 YFSETQ. Deletions cut 1 base from V and 7 bases from J, with 15 bases between. This chain's CDR3 is CASSLSSGVINEQFF. The CDR3 DNA reads TGCGCCAGCAGCTTGTCTTCAGGGGTAATAAATGAGCAGTTCTTC. Using reference TRBV5-1 and TRBJ2-1 for the parts outside the CDR3, the full variable domain is KAGVTQTPRYLIKTRGQQVTLSCSPISGHRSVSWYQQTPGQGLQFLFEYFSETQRNKGNFPGRFSGRQFSNSRSEMNVSTLELGDSALYLCASSLSSGVINEQFFGPGTRLTVL.

The rearrangement links TRBV4-2 to TRBJ2-3, with D hard to call. The CDR3 is 15 residues long. Germline V gene lookup returns CDR1 LGHNA and CDR2 YNFKEQ. V was shortened by 1 base and J by 2 bases, with 10 bases between the two germline ends. CDR3: CASSQAQHLTDTQYF. The CDR3 DNA sequence: TGTGCCAGCAGCCAAGCTCAGCACCTCACAGATACGCAGTATTTT.

The chain has TRBV23-1 and TRBJ1-3; D may be TRBD1 (6 bases). TRBV23-1 carries the ORF label, with uncertain function. The CDR3 totals 14 residues. V was pared by 4 bases and J by 7 bases, with 14 bases between. The CDR3 protein is CASSPDRRRNTIYF. The CDR3 DNA reads TGCGCCAGCAGTCCGGACAGACGTCGGAACACCATATATTTT.

The chain recombines TRBV19 with TRBJ1-4, with D maybe TRBD1 (5 bases). The V and J ends lost 8 bases and 6 bases respectively, with 13 bases between them. From germline, CDR1 is LNHDA and CDR2 SQIVND (reference sequence). The CDR3 runs to 13 residues. For the CDR3, the DNA is TGTGCCAGTCGTGACAGAGGAGATGAAAAACTGTTTTTT. It encodes CASRDRGDEKLFF. The variable domain in full, completed from reference TRBV19 and TRBJ1-4, reads DGGITQSPKYLFRKEGQNVTLSCEQNLNHDAMYWYRQDPGQGLRLIYYSQIVNDFQKGDIAEGYSVSREKKESFPLTVTSAQKNPTAFYLCASRDRGDEKLFFGSGTQLSVL.

The rearrangement uses TRBV9 and TRBJ1-6; TRBD1 matches at 7 bases. The length of the CDR3 is 14 residues. The J segment lost 6 bases and the V segment lost 5 bases, leaving 5 bases of the junction unmatched. The germline V gene encodes CDR1 SGDLS and CDR2 YYNGEE. The chain's CDR3 is CASSPTGANSPLHF. The CDR3 DNA reads as TGTGCCAGCAGTCCTACAGGGGCTAATTCACCCCTCCACTTT.

The CDR3 sequence: CASSFPGQGTNEQFF. CDR3 nucleotide sequence: TGTGCCAGCAGCTTTCCGGGACAGGGGACTAATGAGCAGTTCTTC. V is TRBV7-3 and J is TRBJ2-1, with 10 nucleotides matching TRBD1. The germline V gene has CDR1 SGHTA and CDR2 FQGTGA. The J segment lost 7 bases and the V segment lost 3 bases, leaving 6 bases of the junction unmatched. The CDR3 runs 15 residues.

The rearrangement joins TRBV2 to TRBJ1-4; unclear D gene. The CDR3 length is 13 residues. Germline lookup yields CDR1 SNHLY and CDR2 FYNNEI. Trimming cost V 3 bases and J 4 bases, with 6 bases left between them. DNA for the CDR3: TGTGCCAGCAGTGACAGCTATAATGAAAAACTGTTTTTT. Translated: CASSDSYNEKLFF.